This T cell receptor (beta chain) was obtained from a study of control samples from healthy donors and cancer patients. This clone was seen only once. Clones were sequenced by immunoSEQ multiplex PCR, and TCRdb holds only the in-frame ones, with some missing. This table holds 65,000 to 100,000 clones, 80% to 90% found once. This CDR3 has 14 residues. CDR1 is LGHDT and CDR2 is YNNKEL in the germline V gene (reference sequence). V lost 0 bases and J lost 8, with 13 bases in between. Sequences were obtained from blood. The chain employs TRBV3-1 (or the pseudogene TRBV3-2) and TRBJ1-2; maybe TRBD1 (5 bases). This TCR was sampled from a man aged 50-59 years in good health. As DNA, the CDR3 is TGTGCCAGCAGCCAAGATACCAGGGTGAGAGGCTACACCTTC. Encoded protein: CASSQDTRVRGYTF.